The 7 T cell receptor beta chains presented below share a single source sample, sequenced in a study of blood T cell repertoires in COVID-19. TCRdb keeps only in-frame clones here, not all; method: immunoSEQ multiplex PCR. The sample yields around 100,000 clones, roughly 90% seen once. Sequenced input: peripheral blood. The source is a man aged 60-69 years with acute or convalescent COVID-19.

The gene calls are TRBV18 and TRBJ2-7, with a weak D call TRBD1 (6 bases). Trimming stripped 5 bases from V and 3 bases from J, with 14 bases between. The CDR3 has 14 amino acids. Germline lookup yields CDR1 KGHSH and CDR2 LQKENI. The CDR3 protein is CASSSEGHGYEQYF. The CDR3 DNA reads as TGTGCCAGCTCAAGTGAGGGACACGGCTACGAGCAGTACTTC.

The chain carries TRBV27 and TRBJ2-7; 9 nucleotides align to TRBD2. The V and J ends lost 1 base and 5 bases, in that order; junction bases with no gene match: 6. The CDR3 runs to 15 residues. The germline V gene has CDR1 MNHEY and CDR2 SMNVEV (reference sequence). CDR3: CASSLFSGRDNEQYF. CDR3 bases: TGTGCCAGCAGTTTATTTAGCGGGAGAGACAACGAGCAGTACTTC.

CDR3 sequence: CASSVATGEGNTEAFF. The CDR3 DNA is TGTGCCAGTAGTGTCGCAACTGGGGAGGGGAACACTGAAGCTTTCTTT. The chain employs TRBV19 and TRBJ1-1; D gene ambiguous. The V end lost 5 bases, the J end lost 1 base, and 17 bases lay between the germline ends. CDR1 and CDR2 from the germline V gene are LNHDA and SQIVND (reference sequence). This CDR3 is built from 16 residues.

This clone is a singleton in its sample. The V gene is TRBV20-1, the J gene TRBJ1-2; D remains ambiguous. The CDR3 sequence is 11 residues long. Germline values: CDR1 DFQATT, CDR2 SNEGSKA (reference sequence). V was trimmed by 3 bases and J by 1 base, leaving 3 bases between them. The CDR3 spells CSASLNYGYTF. In DNA, the CDR3 is TGCAGTGCTAGCCTTAACTATGGCTACACCTTC.

The chain recombines TRBV3-1 (or the pseudogene TRBV3-2) with TRBJ2-1; the D gene is possibly TRBD1 (6 bases). The germline V and J ends were trimmed by 3 bases and 5 bases, with 11 bases remaining between them. The V gene's germline CDR1 is LGHDT and CDR2 YNNKEL (reference sequence). This CDR3 comprises 14 residues. The CDR3 DNA reads TGTGCCAGCAGCCAGTTCCACAGGGACAATGAGCAGTTCTTC. Residues: CASSQFHRDNEQFF.

The V and J genes are TRBV2 and TRBJ1-5; 9 positions match TRBD1. After removal of 5 bases from V and 1 base from J, the junction contained 3 bases not matched to a gene. The CDR3 is 15 amino acids. The germline CDR1 and CDR2 sequences are SNHLY and FYNNEI. For the CDR3, the DNA is TGTGCCAGCAGTATGGGACAGGGAAGCAATCAGCCCCAGCATTTT. Amino acids: CASSMGQGSNQPQHF.

This clone was seen only once. The chain couples TRBV19 to TRBJ1-6; possibly TRBD1 for D (6 bases). V was cut by 6 bases and J by 7 bases, with 22 bases left in between. The length of the CDR3 is 17 residues. The germline V gene has CDR1 LNHDA and CDR2 SQIVND (reference sequence). The CDR3 spells CASRGRGGTGGNSPLHF. CDR3 sequence (DNA): TGTGCCAGTAGGGGACGCGGGGGCACGGGAGGGAATTCACCCCTCCACTTT.